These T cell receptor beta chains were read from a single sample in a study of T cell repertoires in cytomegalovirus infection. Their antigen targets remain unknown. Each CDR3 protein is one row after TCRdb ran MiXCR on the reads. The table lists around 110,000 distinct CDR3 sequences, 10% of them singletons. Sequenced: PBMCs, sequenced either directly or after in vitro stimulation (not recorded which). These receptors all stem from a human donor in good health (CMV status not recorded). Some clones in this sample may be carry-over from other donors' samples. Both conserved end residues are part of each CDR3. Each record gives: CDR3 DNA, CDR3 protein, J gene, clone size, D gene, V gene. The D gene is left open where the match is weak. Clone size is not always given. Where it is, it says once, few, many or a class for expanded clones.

cdr3_nt: TGTGCCAGCAGTTACGAGTGGGGCACCTACGAGCAGTACTTC; cdr3_aa: CASSYEWGTYEQYF; j_call: TRBJ2-7; clone_size: many; d_call: NA; v_call: TRBV6-6
cdr3_nt: TGTGCCAGCAGCCCTAGCGGGATCCAGTTCTTC; cdr3_aa: CASSPSGIQFF; j_call: TRBJ2-1; clone_size: many; d_call: TRBD2; v_call: TRBV7-2
cdr3_nt: TGTGCCAGCAGTTTTGGTCTTAGAATTGGCTATGGCTACACCTTC; cdr3_aa: CASSFGLRIGYGYTF; j_call: TRBJ1-2; clone_size: many; d_call: NA; v_call: TRBV12-3/TRBV12-4
cdr3_nt: TGCAGCGTTACTAGGACTTCCACAGATACGCAGTATTTT; cdr3_aa: CSVTRTSTDTQYF; j_call: TRBJ2-3; clone_size: many; d_call: NA; v_call: TRBV29-1
cdr3_nt: TGTGCCAGCAGCATGACCGGGACACCCTCCTACAATGAGCAGTTCTTC; cdr3_aa: CASSMTGTPSYNEQFF; j_call: TRBJ2-1; clone_size: few; d_call: NA; v_call: TRBV9
cdr3_nt: TGTGCCAGCAGCTTAAATACGCAGTATTTT; cdr3_aa: CASSLNTQYF; j_call: TRBJ2-3; clone_size: many; d_call: NA; v_call: TRBV7-6
cdr3_nt: TGTGCCAGCAGATGGACAGGGGAAGGTGCGGCTTTCTTT; cdr3_aa: CASRWTGEGAAFF; j_call: TRBJ1-1; clone_size: many; d_call: TRBD1; v_call: TRBV6-2/TRBV6-3
cdr3_nt: TGTGCCAGCAGTTTTCTCGGACAGGCCGGAGAGACCCAGTACTTC; cdr3_aa: CASSFLGQAGETQYF; j_call: TRBJ2-5; clone_size: many; d_call: TRBD1; v_call: TRBV7-3
cdr3_nt: TGTGCCAGCAGCTTCTCGGGACTGTGGGCCACAAATATGCAGTATTTT; cdr3_aa: CASSFSGLWATNMQYF; j_call: TRBJ2-3; clone_size: once; d_call: NA; v_call: TRBV7-6
cdr3_nt: TGCAGTGCTAGAGCTCCCGGGAGACAGTACAATGAGCAGTTCTTC; cdr3_aa: CSARAPGRQYNEQFF; j_call: TRBJ2-1; clone_size: few; d_call: NA; v_call: TRBV20-1
cdr3_nt: TGTGCCAGCAGTTTAGAGGGATGGGTCGACACCGGGGAGCTGTTTTTT; cdr3_aa: CASSLEGWVDTGELFF; j_call: TRBJ2-2; clone_size: many; d_call: NA; v_call: TRBV27
cdr3_nt: TGTGCCAGCAGTTACTCGATATCCTCTGGGACGGGGCAGTATTTT; cdr3_aa: CASSYSISSGTGQYF; j_call: TRBJ2-3; clone_size: NA; d_call: NA; v_call: TRBV6-5
cdr3_nt: TGTGCCAGCAGCCAAGAACAGGGGAACGGCTATGGCTACACCTTC; cdr3_aa: CASSQEQGNGYGYTF; j_call: TRBJ1-2; clone_size: many; d_call: TRBD1; v_call: TRBV4-2
cdr3_nt: TGTGCCAGCAGTTTATTCGACAGCGATATGGGCGAGCAGTACTTC; cdr3_aa: CASSLFDSDMGEQYF; j_call: TRBJ2-7; clone_size: many; d_call: NA; v_call: TRBV28
cdr3_nt: TGTGCCAGCAGCCGCACAGTTAACACTGAAGCTTTCTTT; cdr3_aa: CASSRTVNTEAFF; j_call: TRBJ1-1; clone_size: many; d_call: NA; v_call: TRBV11-3
cdr3_nt: TGTGCCAGCAGCCCCCAGGGGGTAAATAATTCACCCCTCCACTTT; cdr3_aa: CASSPQGVNNSPLHF; j_call: TRBJ1-6; clone_size: NA; d_call: TRBD1; v_call: TRBV7-2
cdr3_nt: TGTGCCAGCAGTTCACTAGCGGGAGGGCCGGAGGAGGATACGCAGTATTTT; cdr3_aa: CASSSLAGGPEEDTQYF; j_call: TRBJ2-3; clone_size: many; d_call: TRBD2; v_call: TRBV27
cdr3_nt: TGCGCCAGCAGTCCCCCAATACCGAACACCGGGGAGCTGTTTTTT; cdr3_aa: CASSPPIPNTGELFF; j_call: TRBJ2-2; clone_size: few; d_call: NA; v_call: TRBV23-1
cdr3_nt: TGTGCCACCAGTGATTCAAGTAAAGATATGGGGGAGCTGTTTTTT; cdr3_aa: CATSDSSKDMGELFF; j_call: TRBJ2-2; clone_size: few; d_call: NA; v_call: TRBV24-1
cdr3_nt: TGTGCCAGCAGCCCGGACAGGGGGCTTTGGGATGAGCAGTTCTTC; cdr3_aa: CASSPDRGLWDEQFF; j_call: TRBJ2-1; clone_size: many; d_call: TRBD1; v_call: TRBV7-8
cdr3_nt: TGCGCCAGCAGTCACAATCAGCCCCAGCATTTT; cdr3_aa: CASSHNQPQHF; j_call: TRBJ1-5; clone_size: many; d_call: NA; v_call: TRBV4-1
cdr3_nt: TGTGCCAGCAGTTTAGGCCGGAACCTTAACTATGGCTACACCTTC; cdr3_aa: CASSLGRNLNYGYTF; j_call: TRBJ1-2; clone_size: many; d_call: NA; v_call: TRBV12-3/TRBV12-4
cdr3_nt: TGTGCCAGTAGTCCAAGACTAGCGGGAGTCACCTACAATGAGCAGTTCTTC; cdr3_aa: CASSPRLAGVTYNEQFF; j_call: TRBJ2-1; clone_size: many; d_call: TRBD2; v_call: TRBV19
cdr3_nt: TGTGCCAGCAGCACCTGGGGGGATAATTCACCCCTCCACTTT; cdr3_aa: CASSTWGDNSPLHF; j_call: TRBJ1-6; clone_size: many; d_call: NA; v_call: TRBV7-8
cdr3_nt: TGTGCCAGCAGACAACCGGGACAGGCGGGCACAGATACGCAGTATTTT; cdr3_aa: CASRQPGQAGTDTQYF; j_call: TRBJ2-3; clone_size: many; d_call: TRBD1; v_call: TRBV28
cdr3_nt: TGTGCCAGCAGTTCACTAGCGGGAGCCGATACGCAGTATTTT; cdr3_aa: CASSSLAGADTQYF; j_call: TRBJ2-3; clone_size: few; d_call: TRBD2; v_call: TRBV28
cdr3_nt: TGTGCCAGCAGCCTAACAGGGGGCGAGAGTGGCTACACCTTC; cdr3_aa: CASSLTGGESGYTF; j_call: TRBJ1-2; clone_size: many; d_call: TRBD1; v_call: TRBV12-3/TRBV12-4
cdr3_nt: TGTGCCAGCAGCTTACCGGGTCGCTCTGGAAACACCATATATTTT; cdr3_aa: CASSLPGRSGNTIYF; j_call: TRBJ1-3; clone_size: few; d_call: NA; v_call: TRBV11-3
cdr3_nt: TGCGCCAGCAGCCGGGACAGATCGAACACTGAAGCTTTCTTT; cdr3_aa: CASSRDRSNTEAFF; j_call: TRBJ1-1; clone_size: many; d_call: TRBD1; v_call: TRBV4-1